Here is one T cell receptor beta chain with its context. This table comes from immunoSEQ multiplex PCR, and its TCRdb copy is limited to in-frame clones, with some not included. In the table there are some 70,000 clones, roughly 90% of which are singletons. The entry originates in a study of blood T cell repertoires in COVID-19. Material for sequencing was peripheral blood. This TCR derives from a man between 45 and 60 years old with acute or convalescent COVID-19.

The CDR3 DNA follows: TGCGCCAGCAGCCTCGGACAGGGGTTCTATGGCTACACCTTC. This encodes CASSLGQGFYGYTF. The V and J genes are TRBV5-1 and TRBJ1-2; 9 nucleotides line up with TRBD1. The CDR3 length is 14 residues. V shed 4 bases and J 4 bases; nucleotides not matched to a gene: 5. CDR1 and CDR2 (germline): SGHRS, YFSETQ. The whole variable domain, filled in from reference TRBV5-1 and TRBJ1-2, reads KAGVTQTPRYLIKTRGQQVTLSCSPISGHRSVSWYQQTPGQGLQFLFEYFSETQRNKGNFPGRFSGRQFSNSRSEMNVSTLELGDSALYLCASSLGQGFYGYTFGSGTRLTVV.